Following are 19 T cell receptor beta chains from one sample sequenced in a study of cytomegalovirus exposure and HLA in healthy donors. Only in-frame clones appear in the TCRdb table, and some are missing; sequencing was by immunoSEQ multiplex PCR. The sample yields about 63,000 clones, around 89% seen once. The sample comprised PBMCs. These receptors all stem from a woman in her late teens or twenties in good health and CMV-seronegative.

The rearrangement joins TRBV13 to TRBJ2-5; perhaps TRBD2 as D (6 bases). Trimming removed 1 base from V and 4 bases from J, with 16 bases in between. The CDR3 contains 16 residues. CDR1 PRHDT and CDR2 FYEKMQ come from the germline V gene (reference sequence). The DNA of the CDR3 is TGTGCCAGCAGCTTAGCGGGGGAAGGGATCGCAGAGACCCAGTACTTC. Protein product: CASSLAGEGIAETQYF.

The J gene is TRBJ1-1, the V gene TRBV5-1; the match to TRBD1 covers 12 bases. The CDR3 is made up of 16 amino acids. Losses at the gene ends were 4 bases for V and 4 bases for J; bases not matched to a gene: 8. The germline V gene has CDR1 SGHRS and CDR2 YFSETQ. CDR3 nucleotide sequence: TGCGCCAGCAGCAGCGGGACAGGGGGCGCGGGCACTGAAGCTTTCTTT. It yields the protein CASSSGTGGAGTEAFF.

This clone has a single count. The gene calls are TRBV9 and TRBJ2-4; possibly TRBD1 for D (6 bases). The V gene's germline CDR1 is SGDLS and CDR2 YYNGEE. The CDR3 spans 15 residues. Trimming took 4 bases from V and 9 from J, leaving 20 bases between them. The CDR3 nucleotides read TGTGCCAGCAGCCCCGAGGGCAGGGGCTCCGGCATTCAGTACTTC. Translated, it gives CASSPEGRGSGIQYF.

The V and J genes are TRBV28 and TRBJ2-6; 9 bases line up with TRBD1. V trimming: 7 bases; J trimming: 0 bases; junction bases outside the gene matches: 7. The CDR3 loop spans 17 amino acids. Germline CDR1 reads MDHEN; CDR2 reads SYDVKM. CDR3 protein: CASTSDRGVSGANVLTF. The CDR3 coding sequence is TGTGCCAGCACCTCAGACAGGGGGGTCTCTGGGGCCAACGTCCTGACTTTC.

The chain employs TRBV9 and TRBJ2-2, with a weak D call TRBD2 (6 bases). Germline CDR1 and CDR2: SGDLS and YYNGEE. CDR3 length equals 15 residues. V gave up 1 base and J gave up 5 bases, with 12 bases separating them. The CDR3 coding sequence is TGTGCCAGCAGCGTAACTATGCTAGCGACCGGGGAGCTGTTTTTT. It translates to CASSVTMLATGELFF.

The genes are TRBV7-8 and TRBJ2-1, with a tentative D call TRBD1 (5 bases). The CDR3 consists of 18 residues. Trimming took off 2 bases at V and 6 bases at J, with 23 bases between the two ends. The germline V gene encodes CDR1 SGHVS and CDR2 FQNEAQ. CDR3: CASSLSPTSSWGRNEQFF. The DNA of the CDR3 is TGTGCCAGCAGCTTATCCCCCACCTCAAGCTGGGGCCGCAATGAGCAGTTCTTC.

CDR3 sequence reads: CASSLTPGETQYF. The CDR3 DNA reads as TGCGCCAGCAGCTTGACACCAGGAGAGACCCAGTACTTC. This chain joins TRBV5-1 and TRBJ2-5; D uncertain. Trimming cost V 1 base and J 4 bases, with 8 bases left between them. The CDR3 runs to 13 residues. CDR1 SGHRS and CDR2 YFSETQ come from the germline V gene.

The chain couples TRBV18 to TRBJ1-1; D is undetermined. This CDR3 region has 13 residues. Germline V CDR1 and CDR2: KGHSH, LQKENI. V lost 1 base and J lost 3, with 6 bases in between. The CDR3: CASSPLSDTEAFF. The DNA for the CDR3 is TGTGCCAGCTCACCACTAAGCGACACTGAAGCTTTCTTT. Supplemented by reference TRBV18 and TRBJ1-1, the full variable domain reads NAGVMQNPRHLVRRRGQEARLRCSPMKGHSHVYWYRQLPEEGLKFMVYLQKENIIDESGMPKERFSAEFPKEGPSILRIQQVVRGDSAAYFCASSPLSDTEAFFGQGTRLTVV.

V is TRBV6-6 and J is TRBJ2-7, with 7 bases fitting TRBD1. The trim removed 5 bases at V and 3 bases at J, leaving 7 bases unmatched. CDR1 is MNHNY, CDR2 SVGAGI, per germline (reference sequence). This CDR3 has 14 residues. The CDR3 loop reads CASSNGQVDYEQYF. CDR3 nucleotides: TGTGCCAGCAGTAACGGACAGGTGGACTACGAGCAGTACTTC.

The V call is TRBV7-8, the J call TRBJ2-5; D remains ambiguous. From germline, CDR1 is SGHVS and CDR2 FQNEAQ. V lost 2 bases, J lost 2 bases, and 12 bases lay in between. The CDR3 spans 15 residues. CDR3 region: CASSLIASGQETQYF. As DNA, the CDR3 is TGTGCCAGCAGCTTAATTGCTTCAGGTCAAGAGACCCAGTACTTC.

The V call is TRBV6-1, the J call TRBJ2-1; 14 positions agree with TRBD2. Germline CDR1 MNHNS, CDR2 SASEGT. The length of the CDR3 is 15 residues. With V trimmed by 6 bases and J by 6 bases, 4 bases remained unmatched. DNA for the CDR3: TGTGCCAGCAGAACCGGACTAGCGGGGGGCAATGAGCAGTTCTTC. Amino acid sequence: CASRTGLAGGNEQFF.

This chain links TRBV10-1 with TRBJ2-7; TRBD2 matches at 9 bases. V lost 6 bases and J lost 4; bases outside the gene matches: 4. Per germline, CDR1 WNHNN and CDR2 SYGVQD (reference sequence). The CDR3 is 13 residues long. DNA for the CDR3: TGCGCCAGCAGCCCGGGACTAGCATACGAGCAGTACTTC. Its protein is CASSPGLAYEQYF.

The chain combines TRBV27 with TRBJ1-3; no definite D call. The length of the CDR3 is 17 residues. CDR1 is MNHEY and CDR2 is SMNVEV in the germline V gene (reference sequence). V was trimmed by 0 bases and J by 3 bases, leaving 15 bases between them. DNA for the CDR3: TGTGCCAGCAGTTTATCCGGGGATCCCCTCTTTGGAAACACCATATATTTT. Translating it yields CASSLSGDPLFGNTIYF.

The chain is built from TRBV20-1 and TRBJ2-7; D uncertain. This CDR3 is built from 10 residues. CDR1 and CDR2 (germline): DFQATT, SNEGSKA (reference sequence). Trimming took 2 bases from V and 7 from J, leaving 6 bases between them. The CDR3 region has the DNA TGCAGTGCTAGACATTTTGAGCAGTACTTC. Amino acids: CSARHFEQYF.

This clone showed up just once. The rearrangement joins TRBV6-1 to TRBJ2-5, with D possibly TRBD2 on 5 matching bases. The germline V gene encodes CDR1 MNHNS and CDR2 SASEGT. CDR3 size: 13 residues. Trimming took off 5 bases at V and 5 bases at J, with 12 bases between the two ends. CDR3 sequence reads: CASSSRASETQYF. Here the CDR3 DNA reads TGTGCCAGCAGTTCGAGGGCCTCGGAGACCCAGTACTTC.

The chain employs TRBV28 and TRBJ2-7; possibly TRBD1 for D (6 bases). The CDR3 is 15 residues long. The V end lost 6 bases, the J end lost 0 bases, and 15 bases lay between the germline ends. CDR1 and CDR2 from the germline V gene are MDHEN and SYDVKM. Written as DNA, the CDR3 is TGTGCCAGCAGCCGCGGCATGGACAGCTCCTACGAGCAGTACTTC. It yields the protein CASSRGMDSSYEQYF.

In DNA form, the CDR3 reads TGCGCCAGCAGCTCAGGGGGTTCCTACGAGCAGTACTTC. The encoded protein is CASSSGGSYEQYF. V is TRBV5-1 and J is TRBJ2-7; TRBD1 matches at 7 bases. The germline V gene encodes CDR1 SGHRS and CDR2 YFSETQ. The CDR3 consists of 13 residues. Trimming cost V 3 bases and J 1 base; bases outside gene matches: 1.

Only a few counts were recorded for this clone. The V gene is TRBV12-1, the J gene TRBJ2-7; the table's D call of TRBD1 was not tested on the DNA. TRBV12-1 is shown as a pseudogene. This CDR3 is 13 amino acids long. CDR3 amino acids: CASSFEQGREQYF. The CDR3 DNA is TGTGCCAGCAGCTTTGAGCAGGGCCGCGAGCAGTACTTC.

This sequence joins TRBV5-6 and TRBJ1-4; the D is unclear. The V end lost 1 base, the J end lost 7 bases, and 14 bases lay between the germline ends. The CDR3 extends over 15 amino acids. Germline CDR1 reads SGHDT; CDR2 reads YYEEEE. The DNA of the CDR3 is TGTGCCAGCAGCTTGCGAGTTTACGGGAGTGAAAAACTGTTTTTT. Protein sequence: CASSLRVYGSEKLFF.